Only a few counts were recorded for the clone carrying this T cell receptor beta chain. Its antigen is unknown. Germline V gene data show CDR1 as LGHNA and CDR2 as YSLEER. Trimming pared 0 bases from V and 6 bases from J, leaving 9 bases between. The CDR3 loop spans 13 amino acids. These data belong to a study of yellow fever vaccine responses in identical twins. Study findings and constraints: On the reported evidence, twins' vaccine T cell responses seemed partly convergent and partly personalized.

One entry per CDR3 protein, called by TCRdb with MiXCR from the RT-PCR reads. The data show fewer than 3,500 distinct CDR3 sequences, approximately 83% seen once. The specimen comprised T cells from blood (PBMCs), unsorted or a sorted subset (not recorded which), sampled before or after yellow fever vaccination (not recorded which). This chain uses TRBV4-3 with TRBJ2-7, with D possibly being TRBD2 (6 bases). This receptor was identified in a young woman who received the yellow fever vaccine. DNA of the CDR3: TGCGCCAGCAGCCAAGATCGCGGGGTCGAGCAGTACTTC. It translates to CASSQDRGVEQYF.